What follows are 24 T cell receptor beta chains derived from one specimen sequenced in a study of control samples from healthy donors and cancer patients. The protocol was immunoSEQ multiplex PCR, while the TCRdb copy is restricted to in-frame clones and leaves out a portion. The table has about 60,000 clones, 92% seen once. Sequenced: PBMCs. The origin of the receptors is a man aged 35 to 55 with colorectal cancer.

The chain links TRBV30 to TRBJ1-1; D gene uncertain. V was shortened by 0 bases and J by 1 base, with 3 bases between the two germline ends. Germline lookup yields CDR1 GTSNPN and CDR2 SVGIG (reference sequence). This CDR3 contains 12 residues. The CDR3 DNA sequence: TGTGCCTGGAGTGTTAGGAACACTGAAGCTTTCTTT. Amino acids: CAWSVRNTEAFF.

The chain couples TRBV28 to TRBJ2-1, with 11 nucleotides matching TRBD1. The V gene end was trimmed by 10 bases and the J gene end by 7 bases; junction bases not matched to a gene: 9. CDR1 and CDR2 from the germline V gene are MDHEN and SYDVKM. The CDR3 is 14 amino acids. Here the CDR3 reads CATRTGQGVNEQFF. The DNA of the CDR3 is TGTGCCACTCGGACGGGACAGGGGGTAAATGAGCAGTTCTTC.

The chain recombines TRBV7-3 with TRBJ2-7; a possible D gene is TRBD1 (7 bases). Trimming took off 8 bases at V and 4 bases at J, with 18 bases between the two ends. The CDR3 runs to 14 residues. Germline CDR1 SGHTA, CDR2 FQGTGA. Written as DNA, the CDR3 is TGTGCCAGCGCCCACGGGGGACAGCCTTACGAGCAGTACTTC. It specifies CASAHGGQPYEQYF. Together with reference TRBV7-3 and TRBJ2-7, the CDR3 gives the full variable domain: GAGVSQTPSNKVTEKGKYVELRCDPISGHTALYWYRQSLGQGPEFLIYFQGTGAADDSGLPNDRFFAVRPEGSVSTLKIQRTERGDSAVYLCASAHGGQPYEQYFGPGTRLTVT.

This clone appeared once. This chain uses TRBV11-3 with TRBJ2-3; weak D call: TRBD1 (5 bases). Germline V CDR1 and CDR2: SGHNT, YENEEA. The CDR3 runs to 15 residues. V was cut by 6 bases and J by 2 bases, with 15 bases left in between. This chain's CDR3 is CASRSNRQTTDTQYF. CDR3 in DNA: TGTGCCAGCAGATCCAACCGACAGACCACAGATACGCAGTATTTT. Full variable domain (missing parts from reference TRBV11-3 and TRBJ2-3): EAGVVQSPRYKIIEKKQPVAFWCNPISGHNTLYWYLQNLGQGPELLIRYENEEAVDDSQLPKDRFSAERLKGVDSTLKIQPAELGDSAVYLCASRSNRQTTDTQYFGPGTRLTVL.

CDR3 amino acids: CASSPRRDMNTEAFF. The CDR3 nucleotides are TGTGCCAGCTCACCCCGAAGGGACATGAACACTGAAGCTTTCTTT. V usage is TRBV18 and J usage is TRBJ1-1, with D tentatively TRBD1 (6 bases). This CDR3 region has 15 residues. V was pared by 3 bases and J by 0 bases, with 11 bases between. CDR1 and CDR2 from the germline V gene are KGHSH and LQKENI.

The J gene is TRBJ2-7, the V gene TRBV5-1, with D perhaps TRBD1 or TRBD2 (5 bases each). The V end lost 7 bases, the J end lost 2 bases, and 16 bases lay between the germline ends. This CDR3 region has 14 residues. Germline loops: CDR1 SGHRS, CDR2 YFSETQ. The CDR3 nucleotides are TGCGCCAGCGGGCCAGGTGGGGGACCCTACGAGCAGTACTTC. Its translation is CASGPGGGPYEQYF.

For the CDR3, the DNA is TGCGCCAGCAGCCGGGGACTAGCGGGAGACAATGAGCAGTTCTTC. It specifies CASSRGLAGDNEQFF. The J gene is TRBJ2-1, the V gene TRBV5-1, with 14 bases matching TRBD2. The CDR3 length is 15 residues. The germline V gene encodes CDR1 SGHRS and CDR2 YFSETQ. Trimming cost V 4 bases and J 5 bases; bases outside gene matches: 2.

DNA for the CDR3: TGTGCCAGCAGTGTGGGGGGAGGGGACACTGAAGCTTTCTTT. Its translation is CASSVGGGDTEAFF. This chain uses TRBV2 with TRBJ1-1; tentatively, D is TRBD1 (5 bases). The CDR3 spans 14 residues. V lost 4 bases and J lost 3, with 12 bases in between. Germline CDR1 is SNHLY and CDR2 is FYNNEI.

J is TRBJ1-4 and V is TRBV5-1; TRBD1 agrees at 10 bases. This CDR3 has 17 residues. The germline gives CDR1 SGHRS, CDR2 YFSETQ. V trimming: 4 bases; J trimming: 5 bases; junction bases outside the gene matches: 11. CDR3 nucleotide sequence: TGCGCCAGCAGCCGGAAAAGCCCGGGACAGGGGAATGAAAAACTGTTTTTT. Protein product: CASSRKSPGQGNEKLFF.

The V and J genes are TRBV6-6 and TRBJ2-5; maybe TRBD2 (6 bases). CDR1 and CDR2 from the germline V gene are MNHNY and SVGAGI (reference sequence). The CDR3 extends over 14 amino acids. V lost 2 bases and J lost 2, with 9 bases in between. CDR3 in DNA: TGTGCCAGCAGTTACGACCGGGGGCAAGAGACCCAGTACTTC. Translated: CASSYDRGQETQYF.

The rearrangement links TRBV6-5 to TRBJ2-2, with a tentative D call TRBD1 (6 bases). Trimming stripped 6 bases from V and 2 bases from J, with 10 bases between. The CDR3 totals 14 residues. CDR1 and CDR2 from the germline V gene are MNHEY and SVGAGI. The CDR3: CASRQQGNTGELFF. The DNA of the CDR3 is TGTGCCAGCAGGCAACAGGGTAACACCGGGGAGCTGTTTTTT.

The genes are TRBV30 and TRBJ2-2; TRBD1 matches 10 bases. Trimming took 5 bases from V and 0 from J; bases not matched to a gene: 0. Germline V lookup: CDR1 GTSNPN, CDR2 SVGIG (reference sequence). The CDR3 spans 14 residues. CDR3 residues: CAWGTGANTGELFF. The CDR3 nucleotides are TGTGCCTGGGGGACAGGGGCGAACACCGGGGAGCTGTTTTTT.

CDR3 residues: CASGPSGRGYEQYF. The CDR3 DNA is TGTGCCAGCGGACCTAGCGGCCGAGGGTACGAGCAGTACTTC. This chain uses TRBV6-5 with TRBJ2-7, with 7 bases matching TRBD2. CDR1 and CDR2 from the germline V gene are MNHEY and SVGAGI. After removal of 8 bases from V and 4 bases from J, the junction contained 11 bases not matched to a gene. The CDR3 loop spans 14 amino acids.

The chain employs TRBV5-4 and TRBJ1-3, with unresolved D. V lost 0 bases, J lost 0 bases, and 1 base lay in between. This CDR3 comprises 13 residues. Germline V gives CDR1 SGHNT, CDR2 YYREEE (reference sequence). CDR3 residues: CASSLDSGNTIYF. The CDR3 coding sequence is TGTGCCAGCAGCTTGGACTCTGGAAACACCATATATTTT.

The chain joins TRBV2 to TRBJ2-6; D is undetermined. V was trimmed by 6 bases and J by 4 bases, leaving 13 bases between them. The germline V gene has CDR1 SNHLY and CDR2 FYNNEI. This CDR3 is built from 15 residues. In nucleotides, the CDR3 is TGTGCCAGCAGGCCCAATCTCCTCGGGGCCAACGTCCTGACTTTC. As protein: CASRPNLLGANVLTF.

The chain uses TRBV7-2 and TRBJ1-3; D gene unclear. The CDR3 runs 16 residues. Germline V gene sequence: CDR1 SGHTA, CDR2 FQGNSA. V lost 5 bases, J lost 4 bases, and 18 bases lay in between. As DNA, the CDR3 is TGTGCCAGCAGCCCCCTCGGGCCGGGGTACGGAAACACCATATATTTT. It translates to CASSPLGPGYGNTIYF. The full variable domain, in which reference TRBV7-2 and TRBJ1-3 provide the parts outside the CDR3, is GAGVSQSPSNKVTEKGKDVELRCDPISGHTALYWYRQSLGQGLEFLIYFQGNSAPDKSGLPSDRFSAERTGGSVSTLTIQRTQQEDSAVYLCASSPLGPGYGNTIYFGEGSWLTVV.

The chain carries TRBV7-3 and TRBJ1-1; a possible D gene is TRBD1 (5 bases). There are 16 residues in the CDR3. V lost 0 bases to trimming and J lost 8 bases, with 19 bases between them. From germline, CDR1 is SGHTA and CDR2 FQGTGA. The CDR3 sequence: CASSLTIGGGGVEAFF. CDR3 in DNA: TGTGCCAGCAGCTTAACGATCGGGGGAGGAGGCGTCGAAGCTTTCTTT.

The chain recombines TRBV5-4 with TRBJ2-1; no clear D gene. The germline gives CDR1 SGHNT, CDR2 YYREEE (reference sequence). Trimming stripped 0 bases from V and 2 bases from J, with 6 bases between. The length of the CDR3 is 14 residues. CDR3 in DNA: TGTGCCAGCAGCTTGGCGGGTACCTACAATGAGCAGTTCTTC. It specifies CASSLAGTYNEQFF.

The chain links TRBV11-2 to TRBJ1-2, with TRBD1 matching 7 bases. Germline V gives CDR1 SGHAT, CDR2 FQNNGV. The CDR3 contains 14 residues. V gave up 3 bases and J gave up 0 bases; unmatched junction bases: 1. CDR3 sequence reads: CASSFQGANYGYTF. The CDR3, as DNA: TGTGCCAGCAGCTTTCAGGGGGCTAACTATGGCTACACCTTC.

The V gene is TRBV19, the J gene TRBJ1-2; D is perhaps TRBD1 (6 bases). CDR1 is LNHDA, CDR2 SQIVND, per germline (reference sequence). Deletions cut 4 bases from V and 2 bases from J, with 17 bases between. This CDR3 contains 16 residues. CDR3 in amino acids: CASSKIGRGGNYGYTF. In nucleotides, the CDR3 is TGTGCCAGTAGTAAGATCGGCAGGGGAGGAAACTATGGCTACACCTTC.

J is TRBJ2-5 and V is TRBV6-5; no clear D gene. There are 13 residues in the CDR3. V was pared by 7 bases and J by 7 bases, with 16 bases between. Germline CDR1 MNHEY, CDR2 SVGAGI. The chain's CDR3 is CASTPVWSGTQYF. The CDR3 nucleotides read TGTGCCAGCACCCCTGTGTGGTCTGGGACCCAGTACTTC.

This clone was found once. This chain links TRBV6-5 with TRBJ2-1; D uncertain. The V end was cut by 6 bases, the J end by 6 bases, with 3 bases between. The CDR3 extends over 10 amino acids. Germline V CDR1 and CDR2: MNHEY, SVGAGI. As DNA, the CDR3 is TGTGCCAGCAGGGCCAATGAGCAGTTCTTC. Protein product: CASRANEQFF.

V gene TRBV5-4 combines with J gene TRBJ2-1; the match to TRBD2 covers 13 bases. The V segment lost 3 bases and the J segment 6 bases; nucleotides outside the gene matches: 9. The CDR3 length is 17 residues. The germline CDR1 and CDR2 sequences are SGHNT and YYREEE (reference sequence). CDR3 residues: CASSSTTGLAGTNEQFF. The CDR3 region has the DNA TGTGCCAGCAGCTCTACAACGGGACTAGCGGGGACCAATGAGCAGTTCTTC.

The chain carries TRBV5-4 and TRBJ1-4; possibly TRBD1 for D (5 bases). The CDR3 has 16 amino acids. The V end lost 1 base, the J end lost 1 base, and 11 bases lay between the germline ends. In germline, CDR1 is SGHNT, CDR2 YYREEE (reference sequence). The CDR3 reads CASSLSRDRTNEKLFF. The CDR3 DNA is TGTGCCAGCAGCTTGTCTCGGGACCGAACTAATGAAAAACTGTTTTTT.